This T cell receptor beta chain was found in a study of cytomegalovirus exposure and HLA in healthy donors. 60 Vbeta and 13 Jbeta primers were used in PCR. Assay: immunoSEQ multiplex PCR; the TCRdb copy retains only in-frame clones and omits some. The sample yields tens of thousands of clones, more than 70% seen once. Study results and limitations: Associated with HLA alleles at 0.05 false discovery rate in a later analysis were around 17,000 TCR beta sequences. According to a later analysis, most TCR beta chains associated with CMV appeared HLA-restricted.

The CDR3 spans 14 residues. The germline CDR1 and CDR2 sequences are SGHTA and FQGTGA. The V gene end was trimmed by 5 bases and the J gene end by 4 bases; junction bases not matched to a gene: 5. On this clone itself: Antigen specificity is unknown.

This clonotype was obtained from a woman between 40 and 50 years old in good health and CMV-seropositive. V usage is TRBV7-3 and J usage is TRBJ2-3, with TRBD1 identical over 8 bases. The sequenced material came from PBMCs. CDR3 sequence reads: CASSRTGTADTQYF. In DNA, the CDR3 is TGTGCCAGCAGCCGGACAGGGACGGCAGATACGCAGTATTTT.